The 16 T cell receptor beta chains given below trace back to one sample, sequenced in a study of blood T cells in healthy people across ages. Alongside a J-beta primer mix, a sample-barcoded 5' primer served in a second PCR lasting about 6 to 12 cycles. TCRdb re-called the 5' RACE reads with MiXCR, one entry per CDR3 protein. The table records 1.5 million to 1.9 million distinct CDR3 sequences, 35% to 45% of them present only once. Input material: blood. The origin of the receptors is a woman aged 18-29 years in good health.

This CDR3 is CASSVGTYRGGNEKLFF. For the CDR3, the DNA is TGTGCCAGCAGCGTAGGCACTTACAGGGGAGGTAATGAAAAACTGTTTTTT. This chain uses TRBV9 with TRBJ1-4; 7 bases match TRBD1. Germline loops: CDR1 SGDLS, CDR2 YYNGEE. J was trimmed by 4 bases and V by 0 bases; bases with no gene match: 9. The CDR3 runs 17 residues.

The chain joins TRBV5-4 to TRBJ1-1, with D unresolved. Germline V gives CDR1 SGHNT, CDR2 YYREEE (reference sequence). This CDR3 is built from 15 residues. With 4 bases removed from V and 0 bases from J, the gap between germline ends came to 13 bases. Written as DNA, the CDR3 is TGTGCCAGCAGCAAAGACGGATTTCTGAACACTGAAGCTTTCTTT. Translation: CASSKDGFLNTEAFF.

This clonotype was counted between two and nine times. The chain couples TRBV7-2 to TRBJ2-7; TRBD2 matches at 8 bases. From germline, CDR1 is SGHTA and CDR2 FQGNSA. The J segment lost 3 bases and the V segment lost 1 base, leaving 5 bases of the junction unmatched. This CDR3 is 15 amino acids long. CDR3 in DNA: TGTGCCAGCAGCTTAGAGGGCGGGAGGTACTACGAGCAGTACTTC. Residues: CASSLEGGRYYEQYF.

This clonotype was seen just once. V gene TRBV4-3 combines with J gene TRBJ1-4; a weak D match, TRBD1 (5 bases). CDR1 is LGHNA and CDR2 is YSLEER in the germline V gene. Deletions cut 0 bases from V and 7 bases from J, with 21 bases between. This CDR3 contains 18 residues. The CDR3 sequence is CASSQDQGTKGWAEKLFF. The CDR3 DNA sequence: TGCGCCAGCAGCCAAGATCAAGGGACTAAGGGATGGGCTGAAAAACTGTTTTTT.

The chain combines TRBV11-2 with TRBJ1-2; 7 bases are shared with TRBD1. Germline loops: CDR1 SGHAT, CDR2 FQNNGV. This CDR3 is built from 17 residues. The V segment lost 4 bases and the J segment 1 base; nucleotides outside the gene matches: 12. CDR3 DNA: TGTGCCAGCAGCTACTGGACAGGATCCCAACTTAACTATGGCTACACCTTC. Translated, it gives CASSYWTGSQLNYGYTF.

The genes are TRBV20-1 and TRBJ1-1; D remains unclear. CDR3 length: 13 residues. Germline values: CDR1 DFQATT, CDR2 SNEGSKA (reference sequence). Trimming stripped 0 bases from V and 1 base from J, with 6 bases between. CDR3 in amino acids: CSARDQENTEAFF. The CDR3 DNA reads TGCAGTGCTAGAGATCAGGAGAACACTGAAGCTTTCTTT.

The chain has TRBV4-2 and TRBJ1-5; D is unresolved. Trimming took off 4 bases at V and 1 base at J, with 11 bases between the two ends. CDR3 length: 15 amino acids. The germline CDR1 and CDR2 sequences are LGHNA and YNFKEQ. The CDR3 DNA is TGTGCCAGCAGCCGAGGAGGGAGAAGCAATCAGCCCCAGCATTTT. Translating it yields CASSRGGRSNQPQHF.

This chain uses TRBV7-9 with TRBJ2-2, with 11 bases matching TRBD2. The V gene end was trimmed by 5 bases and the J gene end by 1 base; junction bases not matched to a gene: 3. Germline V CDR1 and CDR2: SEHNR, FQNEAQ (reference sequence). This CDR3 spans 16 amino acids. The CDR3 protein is CASSTGLAGNTGELFF. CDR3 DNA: TGTGCCAGCAGCACAGGACTAGCGGGGAACACCGGGGAGCTGTTTTTT.

Here the CDR3 reads CASSPGTGPDNEQFF. CDR3 DNA sequence: TGTGCCAGCAGTCCCGGGACAGGACCTGACAATGAGCAGTTCTTC. V is TRBV27 and J is TRBJ2-1, with TRBD1 matching over 8 bases. V lost 5 bases to trimming and J lost 5 bases; unmatched junction nucleotides: 8. Germline V CDR1 and CDR2: MNHEY, SMNVEV (reference sequence). CDR3 size: 15 residues.

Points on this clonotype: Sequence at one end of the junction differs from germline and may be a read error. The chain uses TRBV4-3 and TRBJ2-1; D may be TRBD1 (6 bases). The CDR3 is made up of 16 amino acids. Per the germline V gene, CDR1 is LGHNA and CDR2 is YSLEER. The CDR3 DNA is TGCGCCAGCAGCCAGTTGTGGGACAACTCCTACGATGAGCAGTTCTTC. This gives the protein CASSQLWDNSYDEQFF.

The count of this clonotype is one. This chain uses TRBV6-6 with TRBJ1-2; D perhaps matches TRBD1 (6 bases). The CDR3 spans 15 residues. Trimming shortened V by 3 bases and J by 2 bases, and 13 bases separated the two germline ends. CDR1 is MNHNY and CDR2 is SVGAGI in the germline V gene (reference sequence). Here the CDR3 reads CASSYQGLANYGYTF. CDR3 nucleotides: TGTGCCAGCAGTTATCAGGGGCTGGCCAACTATGGCTACACCTTC.

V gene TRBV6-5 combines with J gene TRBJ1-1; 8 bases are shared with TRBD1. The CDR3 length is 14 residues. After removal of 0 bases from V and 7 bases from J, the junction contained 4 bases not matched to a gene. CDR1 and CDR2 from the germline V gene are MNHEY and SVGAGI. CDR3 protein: CASSYSRTGIEAFF. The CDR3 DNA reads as TGTGCCAGCAGTTACTCTAGGACAGGGATTGAAGCTTTCTTT.

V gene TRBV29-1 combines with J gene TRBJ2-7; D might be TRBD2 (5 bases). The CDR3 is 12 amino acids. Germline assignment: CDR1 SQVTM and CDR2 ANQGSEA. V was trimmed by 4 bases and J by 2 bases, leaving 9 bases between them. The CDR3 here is CSVAQAAYEQYF. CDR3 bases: TGCAGCGTTGCTCAAGCGGCCTACGAGCAGTACTTC.

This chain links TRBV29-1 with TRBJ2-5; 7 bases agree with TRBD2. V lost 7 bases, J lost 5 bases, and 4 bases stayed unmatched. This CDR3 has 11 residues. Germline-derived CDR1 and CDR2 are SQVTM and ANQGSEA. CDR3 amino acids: CSGSSGETQYF. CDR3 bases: TGCAGCGGATCTAGCGGTGAGACCCAGTACTTC.

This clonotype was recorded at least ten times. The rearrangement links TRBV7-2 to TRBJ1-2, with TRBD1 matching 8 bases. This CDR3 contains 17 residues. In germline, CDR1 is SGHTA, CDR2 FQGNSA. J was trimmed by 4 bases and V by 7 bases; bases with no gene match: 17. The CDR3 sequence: CASTRDRGVAGSYGYTF. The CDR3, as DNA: TGTGCCAGCACCCGCGACAGGGGCGTTGCTGGTTCCTATGGCTACACCTTC.

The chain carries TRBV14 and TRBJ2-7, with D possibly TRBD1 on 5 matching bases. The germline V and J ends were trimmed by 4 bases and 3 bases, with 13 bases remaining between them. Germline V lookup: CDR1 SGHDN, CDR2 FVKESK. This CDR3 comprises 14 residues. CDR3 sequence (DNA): TGTGCCAGCAGCCCCAGGGTGCAGATCTACGAGCAGTACTTC. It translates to CASSPRVQIYEQYF.